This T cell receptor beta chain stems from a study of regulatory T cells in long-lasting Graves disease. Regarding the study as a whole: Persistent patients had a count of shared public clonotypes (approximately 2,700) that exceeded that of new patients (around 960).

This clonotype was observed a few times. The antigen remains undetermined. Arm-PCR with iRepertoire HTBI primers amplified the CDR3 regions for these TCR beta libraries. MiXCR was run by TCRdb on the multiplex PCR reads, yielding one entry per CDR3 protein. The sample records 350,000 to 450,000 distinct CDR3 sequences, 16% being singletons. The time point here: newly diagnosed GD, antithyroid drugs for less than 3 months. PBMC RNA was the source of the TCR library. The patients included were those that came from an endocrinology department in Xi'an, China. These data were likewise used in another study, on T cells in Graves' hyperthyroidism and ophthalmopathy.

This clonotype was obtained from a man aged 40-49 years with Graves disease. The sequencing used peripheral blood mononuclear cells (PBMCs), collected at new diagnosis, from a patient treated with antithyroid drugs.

The CDR3 is CASSLSLIYKRYNEQFF. DNA of the CDR3: TGTGCCAGCAGTTTGTCCCTTATCTACAAGCGGTATAATGAGCAGTTCTTC. The gene calls are TRBV28 and TRBJ2-1; D may be TRBD2 (5 bases). The CDR3 is 17 residues long. The germline V and J ends were trimmed by 3 bases and 7 bases, with 22 bases remaining between them. Germline-derived CDR1 and CDR2 are MDHEN and SYDVKM. The full variable domain, in which reference TRBV28 and TRBJ2-1 provide the parts outside the CDR3, is DVKVTQSSRYLVKRTGEKVFLECVQDMDHENMFWYRQDPGLGLRLIYFSYDVKMKEKGDIPEGYSVSREKKERFSLILESASTNQTSMYLCASSLSLIYKRYNEQFFGPGTRLTVL.